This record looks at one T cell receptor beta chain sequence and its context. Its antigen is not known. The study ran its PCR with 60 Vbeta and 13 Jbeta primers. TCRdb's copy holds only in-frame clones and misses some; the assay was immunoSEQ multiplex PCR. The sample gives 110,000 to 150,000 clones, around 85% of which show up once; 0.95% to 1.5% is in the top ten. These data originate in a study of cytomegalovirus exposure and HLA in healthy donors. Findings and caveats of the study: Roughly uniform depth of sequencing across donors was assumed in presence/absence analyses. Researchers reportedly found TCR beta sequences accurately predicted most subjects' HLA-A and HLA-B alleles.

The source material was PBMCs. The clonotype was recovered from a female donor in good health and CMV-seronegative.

The CDR3 region has the DNA TGTGCCAGCAGCCCTACTAGCGGGAGCAATGAGCAGTTCTTC. Amino acid sequence: CASSPTSGSNEQFF. The chain uses TRBV7-3 and TRBJ2-1; TRBD2 agrees at 11 bases. The V gene end was trimmed by 5 bases and the J gene end by 6 bases; junction bases not matched to a gene: 3. The CDR3 runs to 14 residues. Germline lookup yields CDR1 SGHTA and CDR2 FQGTGA.